The sequence of this T cell receptor (beta chain) was determined in a study of blood T cell repertoires in COVID-19. Whole-study context: Sites in the United States, Italy and Spain provided acute and convalescent COVID-19 samples.

Using immunoSEQ multiplex PCR, the repertoire was profiled, and TCRdb retains in-frame clones only, with some absent. The sample yields 350,000 or so clones, roughly 87% seen once. Looked up from germline, CDR1 is LNHDA and CDR2 is SQIVND (reference sequence). This CDR3 contains 13 residues. Trimming removed 5 bases at V and 8 bases at J, with 15 bases between. This chain uses TRBV19 with TRBJ1-2; the D is unclear. The clonotype originates from a woman aged 55-70 years with COVID-19, enrolled during active disease. The sample taken for sequencing was peripheral blood. The CDR3 sequence: CASSPVQRGGYTF. The CDR3 DNA reads TGTGCCAGTAGTCCGGTCCAAAGAGGGGGCTACACCTTC.